This T cell receptor (beta chain) was observed in a study of blood T cell repertoires in COVID-19. Trimming took 4 bases from V and 9 from J; bases not matched to a gene: 15. CDR3 length equals 16 residues. Per germline, CDR1 MDHEN and CDR2 SYDVKM. Here immunoSEQ multiplex PCR was the method, and the copy in TCRdb shows in-frame clones only, minus some. The repertoire consists of a few hundred thousand clones, with 87% occurring once and the leading ten covering 2% to 2.5%. Sequences were obtained from peripheral blood. This receptor was obtained from a woman in her forties or fifties who had recovered from COVID-19. The chain is built from TRBV28 and TRBJ2-1; the match to TRBD2 covers 7 bases. CDR3 coding DNA: TGTGCCAGCAGTTGGGGGATTACTGGACTAGAAGTTGAGCAGTTCTTC. Translating it yields CASSWGITGLEVEQFF.